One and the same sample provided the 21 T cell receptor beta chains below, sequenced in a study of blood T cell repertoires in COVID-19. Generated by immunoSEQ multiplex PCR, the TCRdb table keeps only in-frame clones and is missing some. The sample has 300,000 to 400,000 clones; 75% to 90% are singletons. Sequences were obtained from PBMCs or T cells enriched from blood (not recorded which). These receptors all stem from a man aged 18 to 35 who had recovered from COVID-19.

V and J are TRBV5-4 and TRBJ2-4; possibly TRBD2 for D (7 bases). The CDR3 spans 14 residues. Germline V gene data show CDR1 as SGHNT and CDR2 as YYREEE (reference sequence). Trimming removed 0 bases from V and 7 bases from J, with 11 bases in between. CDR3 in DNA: TGTGCCAGCAGCTTGGCCCGGGGGGCGAACATTCAGTACTTC. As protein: CASSLARGANIQYF.

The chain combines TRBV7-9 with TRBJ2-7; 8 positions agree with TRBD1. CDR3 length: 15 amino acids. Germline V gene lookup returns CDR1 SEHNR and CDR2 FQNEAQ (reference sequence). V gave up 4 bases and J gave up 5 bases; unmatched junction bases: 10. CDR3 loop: CASSSVQLDRDEQYF. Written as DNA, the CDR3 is TGTGCCAGCAGCTCCGTCCAACTGGACAGGGACGAGCAGTACTTC.

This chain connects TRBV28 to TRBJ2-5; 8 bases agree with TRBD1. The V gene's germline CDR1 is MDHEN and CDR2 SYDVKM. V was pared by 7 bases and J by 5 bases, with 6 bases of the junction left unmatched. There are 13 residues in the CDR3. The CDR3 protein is CASMRTGRETQYF. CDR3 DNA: TGTGCCAGCATGCGGACAGGGAGGGAGACCCAGTACTTC.

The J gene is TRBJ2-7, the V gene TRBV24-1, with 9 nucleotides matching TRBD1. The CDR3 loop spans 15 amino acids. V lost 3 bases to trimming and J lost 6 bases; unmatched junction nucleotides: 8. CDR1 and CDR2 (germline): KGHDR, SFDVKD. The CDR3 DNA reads TGTGCCACCAGTGATGGAGGGACAGGGTGGGTCGAGCAGTACTTC. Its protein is CATSDGGTGWVEQYF.

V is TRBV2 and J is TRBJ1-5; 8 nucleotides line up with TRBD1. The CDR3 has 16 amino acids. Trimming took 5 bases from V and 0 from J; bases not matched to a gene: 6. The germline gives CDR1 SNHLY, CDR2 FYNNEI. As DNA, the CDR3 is TGTGCCAGCAGTAATCAGGGGGCTGGTAGCAATCAGCCCCAGCATTTT. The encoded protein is CASSNQGAGSNQPQHF.

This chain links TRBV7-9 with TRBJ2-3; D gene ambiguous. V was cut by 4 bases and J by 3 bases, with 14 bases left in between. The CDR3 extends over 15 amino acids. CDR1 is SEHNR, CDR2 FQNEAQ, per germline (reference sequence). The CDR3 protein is CASSSDSDVTDTQYF. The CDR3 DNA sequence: TGTGCCAGCAGCTCCGACTCCGACGTAACAGATACGCAGTATTTT. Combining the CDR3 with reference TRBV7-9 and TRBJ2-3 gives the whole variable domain DTGVSQNPRHKITKRGQNVTFRCDPISEHNRLYWYRQTLGQGPEFLTYFQNEAQLEKSRLLSDRFSAERPKGSFSTLEIQRTEQGDSAMYLCASSSDSDVTDTQYFGPGTRLTVL.

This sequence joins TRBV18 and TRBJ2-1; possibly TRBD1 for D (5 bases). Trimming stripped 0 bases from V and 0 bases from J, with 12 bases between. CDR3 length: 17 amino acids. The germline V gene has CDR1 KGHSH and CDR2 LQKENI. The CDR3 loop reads CASSPPTASSSYNEQFF. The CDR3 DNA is TGTGCCAGCTCACCACCGACAGCCTCGAGCTCCTACAATGAGCAGTTCTTC.

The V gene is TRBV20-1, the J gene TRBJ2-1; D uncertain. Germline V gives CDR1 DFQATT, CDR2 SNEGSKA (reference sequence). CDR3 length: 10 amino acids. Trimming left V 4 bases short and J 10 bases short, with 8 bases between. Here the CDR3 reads CSAIPGEQFF. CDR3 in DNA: TGCAGTGCTATCCCCGGGGAGCAGTTCTTC.

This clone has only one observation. In nucleotides, the CDR3 is TGTGCCAGCTCCATACAGGGGTCTCTCTCCTATAATTCACCCCTCCACTTT. It yields the protein CASSIQGSLSYNSPLHF. V is TRBV6-4 and J is TRBJ1-6; TRBD1 matches at 7 bases. The junction had 10 bases not matched to a gene; V was cut back by 8 bases and J by 0 bases. The length of the CDR3 is 17 residues. Germline CDR1 and CDR2: MRHNA and SNTAGT.

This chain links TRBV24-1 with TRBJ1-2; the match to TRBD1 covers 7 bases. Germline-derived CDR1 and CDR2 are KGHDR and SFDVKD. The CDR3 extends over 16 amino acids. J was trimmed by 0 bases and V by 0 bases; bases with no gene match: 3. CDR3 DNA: TGTGCCACCAGTGATTTGGGGGACAGCCCTAACTATGGCTACACCTTC. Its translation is CATSDLGDSPNYGYTF.

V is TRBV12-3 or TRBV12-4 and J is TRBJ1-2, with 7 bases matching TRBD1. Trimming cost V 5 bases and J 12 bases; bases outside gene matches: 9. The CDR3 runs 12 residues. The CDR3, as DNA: TGTGCCAGCAGTACCCAAGGGGGCGGGCACACCTTC. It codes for CASSTQGGGHTF.

In DNA form, the CDR3 reads TGCGCCAGCAGCCAAGAGGGAGACTATTACGAGCAGTACTTC. This sequence encodes CASSQEGDYYEQYF. The chain recombines TRBV4-1 with TRBJ2-7, with a weak D call TRBD2 (5 bases). The CDR3 loop spans 14 amino acids. The V gene lost 0 bases and the J gene lost 4 bases, with 10 bases spanning the gap. CDR1 is MGHRA, CDR2 YSYEKL, per germline.

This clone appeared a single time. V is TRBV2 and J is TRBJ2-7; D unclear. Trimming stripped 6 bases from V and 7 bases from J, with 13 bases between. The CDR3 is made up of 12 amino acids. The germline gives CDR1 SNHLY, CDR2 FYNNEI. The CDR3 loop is CASRVESREQYF. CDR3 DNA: TGTGCCAGCAGGGTAGAATCACGAGAGCAGTACTTC.

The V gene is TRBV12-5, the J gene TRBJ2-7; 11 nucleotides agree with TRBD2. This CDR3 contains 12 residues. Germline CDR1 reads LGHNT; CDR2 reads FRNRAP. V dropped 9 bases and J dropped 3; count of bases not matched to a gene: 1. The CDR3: CASTSGGYEQYF. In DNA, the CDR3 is TGTGCTAGCACTAGCGGGGGCTACGAGCAGTACTTC.

The CDR3 protein is CASSQGPSGGPEGKLFF. The CDR3 nucleotides are TGTGCCAGCAGCCAAGGTCCTTCCGGTGGGCCCGAGGGAAAACTGTTTTTT. This chain joins TRBV4-2 and TRBJ1-4; D gene ambiguous. There are 17 residues in the CDR3. The germline V and J ends were trimmed by 1 base and 10 bases, with 22 bases remaining between them. Germline V gives CDR1 LGHNA, CDR2 YNFKEQ.

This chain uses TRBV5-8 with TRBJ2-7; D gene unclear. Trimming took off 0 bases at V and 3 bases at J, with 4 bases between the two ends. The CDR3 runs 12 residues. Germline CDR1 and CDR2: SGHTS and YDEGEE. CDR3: CASSLGLYEQYF. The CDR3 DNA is TGTGCCAGCAGCTTGGGGCTCTACGAGCAGTACTTC.

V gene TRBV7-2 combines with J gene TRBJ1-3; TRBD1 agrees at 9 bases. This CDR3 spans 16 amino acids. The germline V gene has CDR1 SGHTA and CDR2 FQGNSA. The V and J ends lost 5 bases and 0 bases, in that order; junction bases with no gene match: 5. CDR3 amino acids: CASSLTGGNSGNTIYF. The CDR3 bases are TGTGCCAGCAGCCTTACAGGGGGCAACTCTGGAAACACCATATATTTT.

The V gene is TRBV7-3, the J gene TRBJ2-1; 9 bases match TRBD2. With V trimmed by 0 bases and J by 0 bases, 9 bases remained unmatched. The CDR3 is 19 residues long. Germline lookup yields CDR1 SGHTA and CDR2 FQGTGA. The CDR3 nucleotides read TGTGCCAGCAGCTTAACGACTAGCGGTACCCGAAACTCCTACAATGAGCAGTTCTTC. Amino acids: CASSLTTSGTRNSYNEQFF.

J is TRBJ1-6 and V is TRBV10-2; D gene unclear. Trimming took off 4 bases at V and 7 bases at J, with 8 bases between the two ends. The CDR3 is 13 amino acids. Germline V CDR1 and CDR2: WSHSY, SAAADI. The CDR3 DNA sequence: TGCGCCAGCAGTGTCTTGCGGAATTCACCCCTCCACTTT. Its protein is CASSVLRNSPLHF.

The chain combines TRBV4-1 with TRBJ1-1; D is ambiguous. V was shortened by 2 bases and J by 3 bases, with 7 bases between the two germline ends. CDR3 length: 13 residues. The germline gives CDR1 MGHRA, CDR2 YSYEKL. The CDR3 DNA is TGCGCCAGCAGCCAACGGTATGACACTGAAGCTTTCTTT. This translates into CASSQRYDTEAFF.

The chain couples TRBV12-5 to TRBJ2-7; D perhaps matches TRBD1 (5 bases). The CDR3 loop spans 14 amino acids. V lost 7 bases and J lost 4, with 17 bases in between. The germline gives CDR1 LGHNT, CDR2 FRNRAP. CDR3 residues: CASASVGVKYEQYF. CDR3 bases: TGTGCTAGTGCCTCGGTAGGGGTGAAGTACGAGCAGTACTTC.